This T cell receptor beta chain originates from a study of blood T cell repertoires in COVID-19. In germline, CDR1 is WSHSY, CDR2 SAAADI. The ends lost 7 bases at V and 3 bases at J; junction bases unmatched: 4. CDR3 size: 13 residues. The method was immunoSEQ multiplex PCR; TCRdb's version includes in-frame clones alone and lacks a portion of them. The data show about 230,000 clones, roughly 88% seen once. This chain connects TRBV10-2 to TRBJ2-5; 8 bases align to TRBD2. The sequence derives from a woman aged 40-49 years with acute COVID-19. The sequencing sample was made of PBMCs or T cells enriched from blood (not recorded which). For the CDR3, the DNA is TGCGCCAGCACTCCGGGACTAGAAGAGACCCAGTACTTC. Its translation is CASTPGLEETQYF.